The clone carrying this T cell receptor (beta chain) has a handful of counts. Antigen: not known. MiXCR was run by TCRdb on the RT-PCR reads, yielding one entry per CDR3 protein. The sample lists fewer than 700,000 distinct CDR3 sequences, 13% occurring once. The data were obtained in a study of response to subunit inactivated influenza vaccine. The CDR3 covers 14 residues. The V gene end was trimmed by 6 bases and the J gene end by 6 bases; junction bases not matched to a gene: 7. Study results and caveats: T cells newly recruited by each seasonal influenza vaccination are few, the authors suggested.

The rearrangement uses TRBV12-3 or TRBV12-4 and TRBJ1-5; 8 bases agree with TRBD1. This clonotype was obtained from a man aged 50 to 60 who received an inactivated influenza vaccine. Here the sequenced sample was PBMCs from blood, taken roughly 6 weeks after vaccination. The CDR3 loop is CASRRQGLGQPQHF. CDR3 sequence (DNA): TGTGCCAGCAGACGACAGGGGCTGGGTCAGCCCCAGCATTTT.